These 23 T cell receptor beta chains were sequenced from one sample in a study of blood T cells in healthy people across ages. Sample-barcoded 5' priming and a J-beta primer mix drove a second PCR of roughly 6 to 12 cycles. Using its own MiXCR run on the 5' RACE reads, TCRdb lists one record per CDR3 protein. The profile shows roughly 800,000 distinct CDR3 sequences, over 45% of them singletons. The material sequenced was blood. The receptors here all came from a young man in good health.

The chain uses TRBV6-1 and TRBJ1-1; 8 bases match TRBD1. J gave up 1 base and V 3 bases, and 4 bases lay outside the gene matches. Germline V gene data show CDR1 as MNHNS and CDR2 as SASEGT. The CDR3 loop spans 15 amino acids. The CDR3 bases are TGTGCCAGCAGTGACCAGGACAGGGAGAACACTGAAGCTTTCTTT. Protein sequence: CASSDQDRENTEAFF.

A single count supports this clonotype. The V call is TRBV9, the J call TRBJ2-1; no clear D gene. CDR3 length: 13 amino acids. CDR1 and CDR2 (germline): SGDLS, YYNGEE. V was pared by 3 bases and J by 9 bases, with 13 bases between. In DNA, the CDR3 is TGTGCCAGCAGCGGATTAGTGAGTATTGAGCAGTTCTTC. The encoded protein is CASSGLVSIEQFF.

This clonotype was seen ten or more times. The chain combines TRBV6-4 with TRBJ1-2; no definite D call. Trimming stripped 8 bases from V and 7 bases from J, with 11 bases between. Germline CDR1 reads MRHNA; CDR2 reads SNTAGT. This CDR3 comprises 11 residues. This chain's CDR3 is CASSAGAGYTF. The CDR3 DNA follows: TGTGCCAGCTCAGCAGGCGCTGGCTACACCTTC.

V and J are TRBV6-2 or TRBV6-3 and TRBJ2-3; 7 nucleotides align to TRBD2. The CDR3 is made up of 14 amino acids. The ends lost 10 bases at V and 5 bases at J; junction bases unmatched: 12. Germline V lookup: CDR1 MNHEY, CDR2 SVGEGT. The DNA for the CDR3 is TGTGCCACAGATGGGGGGAGGGCGGGAGATACGCAGTATTTT. Translating it yields CATDGGRAGDTQYF.

The J gene is TRBJ2-5, the V gene TRBV4-2, with D tentatively TRBD1 (7 bases). With the DNA end fitting TRBJ2-7 better, the J assignment may be wrong. Per the germline V gene, CDR1 is LGHNA and CDR2 is YNFKEQ. The CDR3 sequence is 11 residues long. CDR3 region: CASAGGNEQYF. The CDR3, as DNA: TGTGCCAGCGCAGGGGGGAACGAGCAGTACTTC.

V and J are TRBV11-1 and TRBJ2-1; possibly TRBD1 for D (6 bases). Germline V gene lookup returns CDR1 SGHAT and CDR2 FQDESV (reference sequence). Trimming removed 1 base at V and 6 bases at J, with 10 bases between. This CDR3 spans 14 amino acids. CDR3 nucleotide sequence: TGTGCCAGCAGCTTAGGTCAGGGGAGCAATGAGCAGTTCTTC. Translation gives CASSLGQGSNEQFF.

The V gene is TRBV7-8, the J gene TRBJ1-1, with 9 positions matching TRBD1. Trimming cost V 4 bases and J 6 bases; bases outside gene matches: 12. Germline V gives CDR1 SGHVS, CDR2 FQNEAQ. CDR3 length: 16 residues. CDR3 in amino acids: CASSSLSTGGRPEAFF. The DNA of the CDR3 is TGTGCCAGCAGCTCCCTCTCGACAGGGGGTAGGCCTGAAGCTTTCTTT.

In DNA form, the CDR3 reads TGTGCCAGTGGAAGGGGTGGCAGGAATGAGCAGTTCTTC. It is translated as CASGRGGRNEQFF. J is TRBJ2-1 and V is TRBV3-1; tentative D call: TRBD1 (5 bases). V lost 9 bases and J 7 bases, leaving 16 bases between the germline ends. The CDR3 spans 13 residues. The V gene's germline CDR1 is LGHDT and CDR2 YNNKEL (reference sequence).

The gene calls are TRBV7-6 and TRBJ2-7; 9 nucleotides align to TRBD1. The germline CDR1 and CDR2 sequences are SGHVS and FNYEAQ. The CDR3 loop spans 15 amino acids. The junction had 6 bases not matched to a gene; V was cut back by 1 base and J by 5 bases. The CDR3 reads CASSLGDRVWDEQYF. The DNA for the CDR3 is TGTGCCAGCAGCTTAGGGGACAGGGTATGGGACGAGCAGTACTTC.

This clonotype was counted only a few times. The chain combines TRBV29-1 with TRBJ2-1; D is perhaps TRBD1 (5 bases). The length of the CDR3 is 13 residues. The V gene's germline CDR1 is SQVTM and CDR2 ANQGSEA. V gave up 4 bases and J gave up 5 bases, with 12 bases separating them. CDR3 nucleotide sequence: TGCAGCGTTGGAGTGACAGCAAACAATGAGCAGTTCTTC. This sequence encodes CSVGVTANNEQFF.

The J gene is TRBJ2-1, the V gene TRBV6-5, with 14 bases aligning to TRBD2. The germline V gene encodes CDR1 MNHEY and CDR2 SVGAGI. The CDR3 is made up of 19 amino acids. The junction had 11 bases not matched to a gene; V was cut back by 1 base and J by 6 bases. The CDR3 coding sequence is TGTGCCAGCAGTTACTTGTTGACTAGCGGGGGGGCCATTTTCAATGAGCAGTTCTTC. Its translation: CASSYLLTSGGAIFNEQFF.

V usage is TRBV13 and J usage is TRBJ2-7, with TRBD1 matching over 8 bases. Trimming at V came to 7 bases and at J to 4 bases, leaving 12 bases not matched to a gene. CDR1 and CDR2 (germline): PRHDT, FYEKMQ (reference sequence). The CDR3 loop spans 15 amino acids. CDR3: CASTNYGQGGYEQYF. In DNA, the CDR3 is TGTGCCAGCACCAACTATGGACAGGGCGGATACGAGCAGTACTTC.

The rearrangement joins TRBV15 to TRBJ2-3, with D perhaps assigned TRBD1 or TRBD2 (5 bases each). Germline V gives CDR1 LNHNV, CDR2 YYDKDF (reference sequence). The CDR3 runs 15 residues. V was pared by 4 bases and J by 2 bases, with 13 bases between. Here the CDR3 reads CATSTRLGPTDTQYF. In DNA form, the CDR3 reads TGTGCCACCAGCACCCGACTGGGACCCACAGATACGCAGTATTTT.

V gene TRBV2 combines with J gene TRBJ1-2, with D uncertain. The CDR3 is 14 amino acids. V was cut by 5 bases and J by 6 bases, with 16 bases left in between. Germline CDR1 reads SNHLY; CDR2 reads FYNNEI. This CDR3 is CASSQGNSGHGYTF. The CDR3 bases are TGTGCCAGCAGTCAAGGGAATTCGGGCCATGGCTACACCTTC.

The rearrangement uses TRBV7-2 and TRBJ2-4; D may match TRBD1 or TRBD2 (6 bases each). Germline V gene sequence: CDR1 SGHTA, CDR2 FQGNSA. V was pared by 3 bases and J by 6 bases, with 15 bases between. CDR3 length equals 15 residues. The CDR3 DNA reads as TGTGCCAGCAGCTTTTGGGGGGCTGCGGGAAACATTCAGTACTTC. It specifies CASSFWGAAGNIQYF. The full variable domain, with the rest looked up from reference TRBV7-2 and TRBJ2-4, is GAGVSQSPSNKVTEKGKDVELRCDPISGHTALYWYRQSLGQGLEFLIYFQGNSAPDKSGLPSDRFSAERTGGSVSTLTIQRTQQEDSAVYLCASSFWGAAGNIQYFGAGTRLSVL.

This sequence joins TRBV7-2 and TRBJ2-1; 11 bases fit TRBD2. Germline V CDR1 and CDR2: SGHTA, FQGNSA. The CDR3 is 16 residues long. Losses at the gene ends were 2 bases for V and 9 bases for J; bases not matched to a gene: 9. CDR3: CASSLSFSGGAGEQFF. CDR3 sequence (DNA): TGTGCCAGCAGCTTATCCTTTAGCGGGGGGGCGGGTGAGCAGTTCTTC.

This chain joins TRBV12-3 or TRBV12-4 and TRBJ2-3; D is uncertain. The V end lost 6 bases, the J end lost 9 bases, and 10 bases lay between the germline ends. The CDR3 is made up of 11 amino acids. The CDR3 reads CASSRLWTQYF. The CDR3 coding sequence is TGTGCCAGCAGCCGTTTGTGGACGCAGTATTTT.

V gene TRBV7-2 combines with J gene TRBJ2-4; TRBD1 aligns across 7 bases. The closer fit of TRBJ2-5 to the DNA end suggests the J call may be wrong. Looked up from germline, CDR1 is SGHTA and CDR2 is FQGNSA. This CDR3 has 14 amino acids. The CDR3 spells CASSDTGVGETQYF. The CDR3 coding sequence is TGTGCCAGCAGCGATACAGGGGTAGGGGAGACCCAGTACTTC.

The chain has TRBV20-1 and TRBJ2-5; D possibly uses TRBD1 or TRBD2 (5 bases each). The CDR3 is 12 residues long. Germline lookup yields CDR1 DFQATT and CDR2 SNEGSKA (reference sequence). The CDR3 reads CGGGTAQETQYF. The CDR3 coding sequence is TGCGGTGGGGGAACAGCCCAAGAGACCCAGTACTTC.

The table lists this clonotype with a few counts. The chain employs TRBV4-2 and TRBJ2-1; 8 bases align to TRBD2. The germline V gene encodes CDR1 LGHNA and CDR2 YNFKEQ. The CDR3 sequence is 17 residues long. V shed 4 bases, J shed 9 bases, and the junction held 17 bases outside the gene matches. The CDR3 protein is CASSRTLAEARRGEQFF. CDR3 nucleotide sequence: TGTGCCAGCAGCCGAACACTAGCGGAGGCTAGGAGGGGTGAGCAGTTCTTC.

The V gene is TRBV7-7, the J gene TRBJ2-1; 8 bases line up with TRBD2. The junction had 3 bases not matched to a gene; V was cut back by 5 bases and J by 0 bases. The CDR3 spans 15 residues. Germline V gene data show CDR1 as SSHAT and CDR2 as FNYEAQ (reference sequence). This CDR3 is CASSMSGGSYNEQFF. The CDR3, as DNA: TGTGCCAGCAGCATGAGCGGGGGCTCCTACAATGAGCAGTTCTTC.

This chain joins TRBV20-1 and TRBJ1-1, with D possibly TRBD1 on 5 matching bases. The V end lost 4 bases, the J end lost 5 bases, and 17 bases lay between the germline ends. CDR1 is DFQATT, CDR2 SNEGSKA, per germline (reference sequence). This CDR3 is built from 14 residues. CDR3: CSATLGAGRTEAFF. The CDR3 DNA sequence: TGCAGTGCTACCCTAGGGGCAGGGAGGACTGAAGCTTTCTTT.

This chain links TRBV9 with TRBJ2-2, with D possibly being TRBD1 or TRBD2 (6 bases each). V lost 4 bases, J lost 2 bases, and 15 bases lay in between. Germline V gene sequence: CDR1 SGDLS, CDR2 YYNGEE. The CDR3 is 16 residues long. The CDR3 protein is CASSKRGGSNTGELFF. The DNA for the CDR3 is TGTGCCAGCAGCAAAAGAGGGGGGAGTAACACCGGGGAGCTGTTTTTT.